Below are 27 T cell receptor beta chains sequenced from a single sample in a study of OX40 agonist ivuxolimab in advanced cancers. Library preparation used the immunoSEQ multiplex PCR assay. The clones in this table, taken by TCRdb from immuneACCESS, are in-frame only. Not every clone is retained; where verified, under half of the shortfall comes from an unresolved V gene, and the cause of the rest is unknown. The sample has approximately 47,000 clones on record, about 88% of them singletons. The biggest ten clones account for under 10% of the sample. Source: CD4+ or CD8+ T cells sorted from blood, taken in a trial of the OX40 agonist ivuxolimab. These receptors came from an adult with an advanced solid tumor such as melanoma, head and neck, liver or kidney cancer.

The CDR3 here is CASSRLAPDTQYF. CDR3 nucleotides: TGTGCCAGCTCACGACTAGCCCCAGATACGCAGTATTTT. The chain links TRBV18 to TRBJ2-3; 7 bases map to TRBD2. This CDR3 has 13 residues. Germline trimming cut 4 bases from V and 4 bases from J; bases unmatched to any gene: 2. Germline V gene data show CDR1 as KGHSH and CDR2 as LQKENI.

The chain combines TRBV28 with TRBJ2-7; D is possibly TRBD2 (6 bases). Germline V gives CDR1 MDHEN, CDR2 SYDVKM. CDR3 length equals 16 residues. V lost 5 bases and J 0 bases, leaving 17 bases between the germline ends. CDR3 in DNA: TGTGCCAGCAGTCCATCAGCGGCGGGACTCTCCTACGAGCAGTACTTC. Translating it yields CASSPSAAGLSYEQYF.

This clone was seen only once. The CDR3: CASNRQGRADTQYF. CDR3 coding DNA: TGTGCCAGCAATAGACAGGGGAGGGCAGATACGCAGTATTTT. The chain is built from TRBV27 and TRBJ2-3; a weak D match, TRBD1 (8 bases). Trimming shortened V by 7 bases and J by 4 bases, and 15 bases separated the two germline ends. The germline gives CDR1 MNHEY, CDR2 SMNVEV (reference sequence). This CDR3 spans 14 amino acids.

V and J are TRBV6-5 and TRBJ2-3; either TRBD1 or TRBD2 may supply D (5 bases each). V lost 6 bases to trimming and J lost 3 bases, with 10 bases between them. The germline gives CDR1 MNHEY, CDR2 SVGAGI. The CDR3 has 13 amino acids. CDR3 nucleotide sequence: TGTGCCAGCAGACGGGGCGGGACAGATACGCAGTATTTT. Residues: CASRRGGTDTQYF.

This rearrangement joins TRBV23-1 to TRBJ1-1; no clear D gene. TRBV23-1 counts as an open reading frame of uncertain function. The V gene lost 1 base and the J gene lost 3 bases, with 21 bases spanning the gap. This CDR3 comprises 18 residues. DNA of the CDR3: TGCGCCAGCAGTCAATATTTGCGCGGCCTCCTAATGGACACTGAAGCTTTCTTT. It yields the protein CASSQYLRGLLMDTEAFF.

The rearrangement uses TRBV28 and TRBJ1-2, with TRBD1 matching 9 bases. CDR1 is MDHEN, CDR2 SYDVKM, per germline. J lost 5 bases, V lost 1 base, and 2 bases had no gene match. CDR3 size: 14 residues. In nucleotides, the CDR3 is TGTGCCAGCAGTTTATCTGGACAGGGGTATGGCTACACCTTC. This sequence encodes CASSLSGQGYGYTF.

This chain connects TRBV19 to TRBJ1-1; D might be TRBD1 (5 bases). Germline-derived CDR1 and CDR2 are LNHDA and SQIVND (reference sequence). CDR3 size: 14 residues. V was trimmed by 8 bases and J by 5 bases, leaving 18 bases between them. The CDR3 spells CASRVDGGWTEAFF. In nucleotides, the CDR3 is TGTGCCAGTCGGGTAGACGGGGGGTGGACTGAAGCTTTCTTT. Full variable domain (rest looked up from reference TRBV19 and TRBJ1-1): DGGITQSPKYLFRKEGQNVTLSCEQNLNHDAMYWYRQDPGQGLRLIYYSQIVNDFQKGDIAEGYSVSREKKESFPLTVTSAQKNPTAFYLCASRVDGGWTEAFFGQGTRLTVV.

The rearrangement links TRBV11-3 to TRBJ2-3; 8 bases fit TRBD2. This CDR3 is 16 amino acids long. The ends lost 5 bases at V and 2 bases at J; junction bases unmatched: 9. Germline CDR1 reads SGHNT; CDR2 reads YENEEA. CDR3 in DNA: TGTGCCAGCAGCCGCCCAAGCGGGAGCGACACAGATACGCAGTATTTT. This codes for CASSRPSGSDTDTQYF.

The chain employs TRBV11-1 and TRBJ2-7, with TRBD1 identical over 10 bases. V gave up 5 bases and J gave up 0 bases; unmatched junction bases: 7. CDR3 length: 16 amino acids. Germline lookup yields CDR1 SGHAT and CDR2 FQDESV (reference sequence). The CDR3 DNA reads as TGTGCCAGCAGCCCTAGGACAGGGGGAAGCTCCTACGAGCAGTACTTC. Its protein is CASSPRTGGSSYEQYF.

This clone was found a few times. This sequence joins TRBV7-2 and TRBJ1-2, with TRBD1 matching over 7 bases. The CDR3 consists of 14 residues. Unmatched junction bases numbered 11, after V lost 5 bases and J lost 8 bases. Looked up from germline, CDR1 is SGHTA and CDR2 is FQGNSA. The chain's CDR3 is CASSQGQDSSGYTF. DNA for the CDR3: TGTGCCAGCAGCCAAGGACAGGACTCTTCAGGCTACACCTTC.

The rearrangement joins TRBV19 to TRBJ1-1; 8 bases agree with TRBD1. The V and J ends lost 7 bases and 3 bases, in that order; junction bases with no gene match: 7. Germline loops: CDR1 LNHDA, CDR2 SQIVND (reference sequence). CDR3 size: 14 residues. This CDR3 is CASTTRGRDTEAFF. Written as DNA, the CDR3 is TGTGCCAGTACCACCAGGGGGCGCGACACTGAAGCTTTCTTT.

This clone was seen a handful of times. This sequence joins TRBV10-3 and TRBJ1-2; D is ambiguous. The CDR3 has 14 residues. Germline loops: CDR1 ENHRY, CDR2 SYGVKD. The germline V and J ends were trimmed by 11 bases and 2 bases, with 18 bases remaining between them. CDR3 protein: CAVGRSEKNYGYTF. DNA for the CDR3: TGTGCCGTCGGGCGGTCGGAAAAAAACTATGGCTACACCTTC.

This chain connects TRBV30 to TRBJ1-5, with TRBD1 matching 7 bases. The V gene end was trimmed by 0 bases and the J gene end by 5 bases; junction bases not matched to a gene: 4. CDR3 length equals 14 residues. CDR1 is GTSNPN, CDR2 SVGIG, per germline (reference sequence). CDR3 region: CAWSVQGRHQPQHF. The CDR3 DNA reads TGTGCCTGGAGTGTACAGGGGCGGCATCAGCCCCAGCATTTT.

The gene calls are TRBV11-2 and TRBJ1-5; perhaps TRBD1 as D (5 bases). V lost 5 bases and J lost 0, with 11 bases in between. This CDR3 spans 15 amino acids. Germline values: CDR1 SGHAT, CDR2 FQNNGV. The CDR3 spells CASSRGGDSNQPQHF. The CDR3 nucleotides are TGTGCCAGCAGCCGTGGGGGGGATAGCAATCAGCCCCAGCATTTT.

This rearrangement joins TRBV5-1 to TRBJ2-3; 9 bases are a match to TRBD1. The V gene's germline CDR1 is SGHRS and CDR2 YFSETQ. Losses at the gene ends were 4 bases for V and 3 bases for J; bases not matched to a gene: 9. The CDR3 length is 16 residues. This chain's CDR3 is CASSENRGRRTDTQYF. CDR3 nucleotide sequence: TGCGCCAGCAGCGAGAACAGGGGGCGCAGGACAGATACGCAGTATTTT. The whole variable domain, remainder taken from reference TRBV5-1 and TRBJ2-3, is KAGVTQTPRYLIKTRGQQVTLSCSPISGHRSVSWYQQTPGQGLQFLFEYFSETQRNKGNFPGRFSGRQFSNSRSEMNVSTLELGDSALYLCASSENRGRRTDTQYFGPGTRLTVL.

V usage is TRBV10-2 and J usage is TRBJ1-2; D is uncertain. Germline CDR1 is WSHSY and CDR2 is SAAADI. The CDR3 contains 13 residues. V was cut by 5 bases and J by 8 bases, with 15 bases left in between. The CDR3 spells CASSLTGSSGYTF. The DNA of the CDR3 is TGCGCCAGCAGTTTGACGGGAAGCTCAGGCTACACCTTC.

The chain uses TRBV18 and TRBJ2-7; 12 bases map to TRBD2. V trimming: 5 bases; J trimming: 7 bases; junction bases outside the gene matches: 6. Germline CDR1 KGHSH, CDR2 LQKENI. The CDR3 consists of 14 residues. CDR3 sequence reads: CASSRTSGIEEQYF. The CDR3 DNA reads as TGTGCCAGCTCAAGGACTAGCGGGATCGAAGAGCAGTACTTC.

This rearrangement joins TRBV10-1 to TRBJ2-7, with TRBD1 matching over 9 bases. Germline trimming cut 4 bases from V and 4 bases from J; bases unmatched to any gene: 8. Germline assignment: CDR1 WNHNN and CDR2 SYGVQD (reference sequence). The CDR3 runs 15 residues. Here the CDR3 DNA reads TGCGCCAGCAGTGCCTCCGGGACAGGGAGTTACGAGCAGTACTTC. Its translation is CASSASGTGSYEQYF.

The chain carries TRBV11-1 and TRBJ2-5; 16 nucleotides match TRBD2. Germline V gene lookup returns CDR1 SGHAT and CDR2 FQDESV (reference sequence). The CDR3 sequence is 18 residues long. The V segment lost 5 bases and the J segment 3 bases; nucleotides outside the gene matches: 9. CDR3 sequence: CASSLGTSGRALEETQYF. The CDR3 DNA sequence: TGTGCCAGCAGCCTCGGGACTAGCGGGAGGGCGTTAGAAGAGACCCAGTACTTC.

The chain links TRBV27 to TRBJ2-5; no clear D. The CDR3 length is 13 residues. The germline V gene encodes CDR1 MNHEY and CDR2 SMNVEV (reference sequence). Deletions cut 2 bases from V and 7 bases from J, with 11 bases between. The CDR3 DNA is TGTGCCAGCAGTTTAGATAGCAGTGGGACCCAGTACTTC. As protein: CASSLDSSGTQYF.

This clone was picked up a small number of times. The chain joins TRBV18 to TRBJ1-2; D gene ambiguous. CDR1 KGHSH and CDR2 LQKENI come from the germline V gene. The CDR3 is 13 amino acids. V was cut by 2 bases and J by 12 bases, with 16 bases left in between. DNA for the CDR3: TGTGCCAGCTCACCAGATGCGGGGAGCGGAAACACCTTC. This translates into CASSPDAGSGNTF.

The chain recombines TRBV25-1 with TRBJ1-1; 10 bases line up with TRBD1. The CDR3 consists of 17 residues. V lost 1 base, J lost 5 bases, and 10 bases stayed unmatched. Germline CDR1 is MGHDK and CDR2 is SYGVNS. CDR3 DNA sequence: TGTGCCAGCAGTGAATTTGATGGGACAGGGGTGGGGACTGAAGCTTTCTTT. Translated, it gives CASSEFDGTGVGTEAFF.

The chain combines TRBV9 with TRBJ1-5; the D is unclear. CDR1 and CDR2 (germline): SGDLS, YYNGEE. This CDR3 comprises 15 residues. Trimming took 0 bases from V and 0 from J, leaving 7 bases between them. The CDR3 spells CASSVAVDSNQPQHF. The CDR3 bases are TGTGCCAGCAGCGTAGCTGTAGATAGCAATCAGCCCCAGCATTTT.

This chain uses TRBV27 with TRBJ1-2, with TRBD1 matching over 10 bases. This CDR3 contains 13 residues. Germline V CDR1 and CDR2: MNHEY, SMNVEV (reference sequence). Germline trimming cut 3 bases from V and 6 bases from J; bases unmatched to any gene: 1. This CDR3 reads CASSFGQGDGYTF. The DNA of the CDR3 is TGTGCCAGCAGTTTCGGACAGGGGGATGGCTACACCTTC.

This chain's CDR3 is CASSEVRGPETQYF. The DNA for the CDR3 is TGTGCCAGCAGTGAGGTTCGGGGACCGGAGACCCAGTACTTC. The chain uses TRBV2 and TRBJ2-5, with D perhaps given as TRBD1 or TRBD2 (5 bases each). V gave up 3 bases and J gave up 5 bases, with 13 bases separating them. CDR3 length: 14 residues. Germline V lookup: CDR1 SNHLY, CDR2 FYNNEI.

CDR3 amino acids: CSASGTGEPYYGYTF. In DNA form, the CDR3 reads TGCAGCGCTTCCGGGACAGGGGAACCCTACTATGGCTACACCTTC. The chain has TRBV29-1 and TRBJ1-2, with TRBD1 matching 10 bases. Looked up from germline, CDR1 is SQVTM and CDR2 is ANQGSEA. The CDR3 covers 15 residues. V shed 7 bases, J shed 3 bases, and the junction held 11 bases outside the gene matches.

This clone was counted a single time. This chain uses TRBV19 with TRBJ1-3, with unresolved D. The germline V gene has CDR1 LNHDA and CDR2 SQIVND (reference sequence). This CDR3 contains 13 residues. V shed 5 bases and J shed 7 bases, with 12 bases lying between them. Here the CDR3 reads CASSAGPSNTIYF. For the CDR3, the DNA is TGTGCCAGTAGTGCCGGACCTAGCAACACCATATATTTT.